This entry lists 17 T cell receptor beta chains sequenced from one sample in a study of CD8 T cells in ankylosing spondylitis. From the 5' RACE reads, TCRdb called clonotypes with MiXCR, one entry per CDR3 protein. The data show about 240,000 distinct CDR3 sequences, over 8.5% seen once. The sequenced sample was blood, either unsorted or a sorted T cell fraction (not recorded which). Source of these receptors: a male donor with ankylosing spondylitis or in good health (not recorded which).

The sample holds many counts of this clonotype. This sequence joins TRBV12-3 or TRBV12-4 and TRBJ2-5; 7 positions agree with TRBD1. J gave up 4 bases and V 1 base, and 9 bases lay outside the gene matches. This CDR3 is built from 16 residues. The CDR3 DNA sequence: TGTGCCAGCAGTTTAGGGCAGGGGGTGATAAGAGAGACCCAGTACTTC. Protein sequence: CASSLGQGVIRETQYF.

The chain combines TRBV7-2 with TRBJ2-5, with D perhaps matching TRBD1 (6 bases). This CDR3 has 15 residues. Germline V gives CDR1 SGHTA, CDR2 FQGNSA. Trimming pared 6 bases from V and 5 bases from J, leaving 19 bases between. The CDR3 region is CASRPRDIGWETQYF. In nucleotides, the CDR3 is TGTGCCAGCAGACCACGGGACATAGGGTGGGAGACCCAGTACTTC.

This clonotype was picked up many times. The V and J genes are TRBV5-1 and TRBJ1-2, with D possibly matching TRBD1 (5 bases). The CDR3 has 14 amino acids. The germline V gene has CDR1 SGHRS and CDR2 YFSETQ. Trimming shortened V by 0 bases and J by 4 bases, and 10 bases separated the two germline ends. CDR3 protein: CASSLAGTGYGYTF. The CDR3 nucleotides are TGCGCCAGCAGCTTGGCCGGTACAGGCTATGGCTACACCTTC.

This clonotype appeared many times. The chain uses TRBV19 and TRBJ1-5; D remains unclear. Trimming took off 7 bases at V and 2 bases at J, with 9 bases between the two ends. Germline values: CDR1 LNHDA, CDR2 SQIVND (reference sequence). The CDR3 runs 13 residues. As DNA, the CDR3 is TGTGCCAGTACCCACGGCGGCAATCAGCCCCAGCATTTT. Its translation is CASTHGGNQPQHF.

This clonotype occurred many times. V usage is TRBV11-2 and J usage is TRBJ2-1; the D call may be TRBD1 or TRBD2 (6 bases each). Trimming cost V 0 bases and J 4 bases, with 16 bases left between them. Germline V CDR1 and CDR2: SGHAT, FQNNGV. The CDR3 has 17 residues. CDR3 coding DNA: TGTGCCAGCAGCTTAGAAGGGGCCGGGGGCGGGTACAATGAGCAGTTCTTC. Protein sequence: CASSLEGAGGGYNEQFF. Filled out from reference TRBV11-2 and TRBJ2-1, the complete variable domain reads EAGVAQSPRYKIIEKRQSVAFWCNPISGHATLYWYQQILGQGPKLLIQFQNNGVVDDSQLPKDRFSAERLKGVDSTLKIQPAKLEDSAVYLCASSLEGAGGGYNEQFFGPGTRLTVL.

This clonotype has at least ten counts. The V call is TRBV12-3 or TRBV12-4, the J call TRBJ1-6; 7 bases line up with TRBD1. The CDR3 consists of 14 residues. V lost 5 bases and J lost 7; bases outside the gene matches: 5. For the CDR3, the DNA is TGTGCCAGCAGTCTCGACAGGGTCAATTCACCCCTCCACTTT. Translated, it gives CASSLDRVNSPLHF.

The CDR3 protein is CASSPWGGSDEAFF. CDR3 DNA: TGTGCCAGCAGTCCTTGGGGAGGGTCGGATGAAGCTTTCTTT. The chain recombines TRBV27 with TRBJ1-1, with D hard to call. The CDR3 is 14 residues long. Germline lookup yields CDR1 MNHEY and CDR2 SMNVEV (reference sequence). Deletions cut 5 bases from V and 7 bases from J, with 17 bases between.

The J gene is TRBJ1-1, the V gene TRBV12-3 or TRBV12-4, with D possibly being TRBD1 (5 bases). Trimming pared 5 bases from V and 3 bases from J, leaving 13 bases between. This CDR3 region has 14 residues. CDR3 protein: CASSGDAGHTEAFF. CDR3 DNA sequence: TGTGCCAGCAGTGGGGACGCGGGCCACACTGAAGCTTTCTTT.

This clonotype was detected ten times or more. J is TRBJ2-7 and V is TRBV20-1; no definite D call. Germline CDR1 reads DFQATT; CDR2 reads SNEGSKA (reference sequence). The CDR3 runs 12 residues. The V gene lost 6 bases and the J gene lost 1 base, with 10 bases spanning the gap. The CDR3 loop reads CSAQTGSYEQYF. CDR3 nucleotide sequence: TGCAGTGCACAAACTGGTTCCTACGAGCAGTACTTC.

V usage is TRBV24-1 and J usage is TRBJ2-1; D might be TRBD2 (6 bases). Per the germline V gene, CDR1 is KGHDR and CDR2 is SFDVKD. The V gene lost 9 bases and the J gene lost 8 bases, with 19 bases spanning the gap. This CDR3 is built from 14 residues. The CDR3 protein is CATSRALGSDEQFF. CDR3 nucleotides: TGTGCCACCTCACGGGCCCTCGGGAGCGATGAGCAGTTCTTC.

This clonotype came up a few times. The chain combines TRBV7-9 with TRBJ2-7, with D possibly being TRBD1 or TRBD2 (5 bases each). Trimming removed 5 bases from V and 3 bases from J, with 14 bases in between. The CDR3 has 14 residues. The V gene's germline CDR1 is SEHNR and CDR2 FQNEAQ (reference sequence). The CDR3 DNA follows: TGTGCCAGCAGCGGGGGTTCAGCCCGCTACGAGCAGTACTTC. Translation gives CASSGGSARYEQYF. Based on the CDR3 plus reference TRBV7-9 and TRBJ2-7, the full variable domain is DTGVSQNPRHKITKRGQNVTFRCDPISEHNRLYWYRQTLGQGPEFLTYFQNEAQLEKSRLLSDRFSAERPKGSFSTLEIQRTEQGDSAMYLCASSGGSARYEQYFGPGTRLTVT.

There are a few counts of this clonotype. The chain employs TRBV29-1 and TRBJ2-7, with D possibly matching TRBD1 (6 bases). The CDR3 consists of 14 residues. CDR1 is SQVTM and CDR2 is ANQGSEA in the germline V gene. The V and J ends lost 7 bases and 6 bases respectively, with 22 bases between them. CDR3 residues: CSGSTGTTWSEQYF. DNA of the CDR3: TGCAGCGGATCGACCGGGACAACTTGGTCCGAGCAGTACTTC.

This chain links TRBV30 with TRBJ1-2; TRBD1 matches 9 bases. Germline values: CDR1 GTSNPN, CDR2 SVGIG (reference sequence). There are 13 residues in the CDR3. V gave up 4 bases and J gave up 5 bases; unmatched junction bases: 5. CDR3 region: CAWTEDRGYGYTF. The CDR3, as DNA: TGTGCCTGGACCGAAGACAGGGGGTATGGCTACACCTTC. Variable domain in full (rest from reference TRBV30 and TRBJ1-2): SQTIHQWPATLVQPVGSPLSLECTVEGTSNPNLYWYRQAAGRGLQLLFYSVGIGQISSEVPQNLSASRPQDRQFILSSKKLLLSDSGFYLCAWTEDRGYGYTFGSGTRLTVV.

This clonotype was seen repeatedly, ten times or more. The V call is TRBV7-2, the J call TRBJ2-3; 8 bases line up with TRBD1. J lost 9 bases, V lost 5 bases, and 4 bases had no gene match. CDR1 is SGHTA, CDR2 FQGNSA, per germline. The CDR3 sequence is 12 residues long. In DNA, the CDR3 is TGTGCCAGCAGCGTGGACAGGGAGACGCAGTATTTT. Protein: CASSVDRETQYF.

This clonotype was observed at least ten times. The V gene is TRBV10-3, the J gene TRBJ2-3; the D is unclear. From germline, CDR1 is ENHRY and CDR2 SYGVKD. Trimming took 5 bases from V and 6 from J, leaving 9 bases between them. This CDR3 contains 12 residues. CDR3 residues: CAISSTGDTQYF. The CDR3 coding sequence is TGTGCCATCAGTTCCACCGGGGATACGCAGTATTTT.

In DNA, the CDR3 is TGTGCCATCAGTGAGTCGGACAGGGTCCTCCTACGAGAGCAGTACTTC. Its protein product is CAISESDRVLLREQYF. This chain links TRBV10-3 with TRBJ2-7; 8 bases fit TRBD1. The germline gives CDR1 ENHRY, CDR2 SYGVKD. V was pared by 0 bases and J by 7 bases, with 11 bases of the junction left unmatched. The CDR3 totals 16 residues.

This clonotype was detected many times. V usage is TRBV20-1 and J usage is TRBJ1-2; weak D call: TRBD1 (6 bases). This CDR3 is 12 amino acids long. Germline CDR1 and CDR2: DFQATT and SNEGSKA (reference sequence). With 6 bases removed from V and 6 bases from J, the gap between germline ends came to 14 bases. CDR3 sequence reads: CSARKTGNGYTF. The CDR3 DNA sequence: TGCAGTGCCAGGAAGACAGGAAATGGCTACACCTTC.